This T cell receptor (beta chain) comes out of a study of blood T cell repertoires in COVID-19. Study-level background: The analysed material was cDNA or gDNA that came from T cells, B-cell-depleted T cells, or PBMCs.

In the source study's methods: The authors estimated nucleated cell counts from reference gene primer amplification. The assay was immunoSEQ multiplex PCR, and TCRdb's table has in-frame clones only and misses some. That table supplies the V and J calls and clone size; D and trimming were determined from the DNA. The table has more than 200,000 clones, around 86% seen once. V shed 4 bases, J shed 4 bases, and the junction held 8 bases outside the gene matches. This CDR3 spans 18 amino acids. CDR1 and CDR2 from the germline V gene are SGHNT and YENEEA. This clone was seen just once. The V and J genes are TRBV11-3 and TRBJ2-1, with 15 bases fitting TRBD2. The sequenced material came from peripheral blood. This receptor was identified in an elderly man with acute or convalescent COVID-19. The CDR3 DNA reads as TGTGCCAGCAGCTCTGGACTAGCGGGAGGGCCGATGTACAATGAGCAGTTCTTC. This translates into CASSSGLAGGPMYNEQFF.